Listed below are T cell receptor beta chains from one sample, sequenced in a study of blood T cell repertoires in COVID-19. Produced via immunoSEQ multiplex PCR; TCRdb's table is partial and in-frame only. The repertoire consists of roughly 160,000 clones, with around 72% occurring once and the leading ten covering around 2.9%. What was sequenced was peripheral blood. The receptors here all came from a woman older than 75 with acute or convalescent COVID-19. The CDR3 runs from the conserved cysteine through the conserved F or W. The D gene is left open where the match is weak. The size field is filled for only some rows; it gives once, few, many or a size class.

J,size,V,D,CDR3,DNA
TRBJ1-1,few,TRBV4-1,NA,CASSQVPYRVVTEAFF,TGCGCCAGCAGCCAAGTTCCCTACAGGGTTGTGACTGAAGCTTTCTTT
TRBJ1-4,NA,TRBV28,NA,CASRKLDSDNEKLFF,TGTGCCAGCAGAAAACTGGACAGTGATAATGAAAAACTGTTTTTT
TRBJ2-3,NA,TRBV24-1,NA,CATSDSRLTSTDTQYF,TGTGCCACCAGTGATTCGCGGCTGACGAGCACAGATACGCAGTATTTT
TRBJ2-1,NA,TRBV10-2,TRBD2,CASGTSYNEQFF,TGCGCCAGCGGGACTAGCTACAATGAGCAGTTCTTC
TRBJ1-6,NA,TRBV2,TRBD1,CASSEWATGVTPLHF,TGTGCCAGCAGTGAGTGGGCTACAGGGGTTACACCCCTCCACTTT
TRBJ1-2,NA,TRBV6-5,NA,CASRPTGPFYGYTF,TGTGCCAGCAGACCAACAGGGCCCTTCTATGGCTACACCTTC
TRBJ1-2,few,TRBV7-9,NA,CASSPQDRNLYGYTF,TGTGCCAGCAGCCCCCAAGACAGGAACCTCTATGGCTACACCTTC
TRBJ2-3,NA,TRBV4-2,TRBD2,CASSPGLAGGTQYF,TGTGCCAGCAGCCCAGGACTAGCGGGAGGTACGCAGTATTTT
TRBJ1-5,NA,TRBV4-1,NA,CASSQDPTGTNQPQHF,TGCGCCAGCAGCCAAGATCCCACAGGGACCAATCAGCCCCAGCATTTT
TRBJ2-3,few,TRBV7-2,TRBD2,CASSLHRLAGQYF,TGTGCCAGCAGCCTCCACAGACTAGCGGGTCAGTATTTT
TRBJ1-5,NA,TRBV5-1,NA,CASSLEGRGQPQHF,TGCGCCAGCAGCTTGGAAGGGAGAGGTCAGCCCCAGCATTTT
TRBJ2-4,NA,TRBV3-1/TRBV3-2,NA,CASSEPGLAKNIQYF,TGTGCCAGCAGCGAACCAGGGTTAGCCAAAAACATTCAGTACTTC
TRBJ1-2,NA,TRBV9,NA,CASSDQTGYGYTF,TGTGCCAGCAGCGATCAGACAGGCTATGGCTACACCTTC
TRBJ1-3,NA,TRBV7-8,NA,CASSPGREFSGNTIYF,TGTGCCAGCAGCCCTGGGAGGGAATTCTCTGGAAACACCATATATTTT
TRBJ2-2,NA,TRBV11-3,NA,CASSFDGHNTGELFF,TGTGCCAGCAGCTTCGATGGGCACAACACCGGGGAGCTGTTTTTT
TRBJ2-4,NA,TRBV27,TRBD2,CASSLIWRGGRLAKNIQYF,TGTGCCAGCAGTTTAATTTGGCGGGGGGGCAGACTAGCCAAAAACATTCAGTACTTC
TRBJ1-1,NA,TRBV19,NA,CASSIAPSTEAFF,TGTGCCAGTAGTATAGCTCCGAGCACTGAAGCTTTCTTT
TRBJ2-1,NA,TRBV3-1/TRBV3-2,NA,CASSQVRSSNEQFF,TGTGCCAGCAGCCAAGTCCGAAGTAGCAATGAGCAGTTCTTC
TRBJ2-3,NA,TRBV7-3,TRBD2,CASSSPSGSTDTQYF,TGTGCCAGCAGCTCCCCTAGCGGTAGCACAGATACGCAGTATTTT
TRBJ1-2,NA,TRBV6-5,TRBD1,CVTRDRGLYGYTF,TGTGTCACTCGGGACAGGGGCCTCTATGGCTACACCTTC
TRBJ1-6,NA,TRBV7-9,NA,CASSSDGNSPLHF,TGTGCCAGCAGTTCAGACGGGAATTCACCCCTCCACTTT
TRBJ2-7,NA,TRBV10-3,NA,CAISESISETSYEQYF,TGTGCCATCAGTGAGTCGATAAGCGAGACTTCCTACGAGCAGTACTTC
TRBJ1-1,NA,TRBV25-1,TRBD1,CASRGTGGTEAFF,TGTGCCAGCAGAGGTACAGGGGGCACTGAAGCTTTCTTT
TRBJ2-1,NA,TRBV27,NA,CASSFTGIEQFF,TGTGCCAGCAGTTTCACAGGGATTGAGCAGTTCTTC
TRBJ2-7,NA,TRBV6-5,TRBD2,CASTDSSSGSYEQYF,TGTGCCAGCACCGACTCCTCTAGCGGGAGCTACGAGCAGTACTTC
TRBJ2-7,few,TRBV20-1,NA,CSLINGYEQYF,TGCAGTTTAATAAACGGTTACGAGCAGTACTTC
TRBJ2-7,NA,TRBV7-8,NA,CASSLSGLAISGEQYF,TGTGCCAGCAGCTTAAGCGGGCTAGCGATCTCTGGGGAGCAGTACTTC